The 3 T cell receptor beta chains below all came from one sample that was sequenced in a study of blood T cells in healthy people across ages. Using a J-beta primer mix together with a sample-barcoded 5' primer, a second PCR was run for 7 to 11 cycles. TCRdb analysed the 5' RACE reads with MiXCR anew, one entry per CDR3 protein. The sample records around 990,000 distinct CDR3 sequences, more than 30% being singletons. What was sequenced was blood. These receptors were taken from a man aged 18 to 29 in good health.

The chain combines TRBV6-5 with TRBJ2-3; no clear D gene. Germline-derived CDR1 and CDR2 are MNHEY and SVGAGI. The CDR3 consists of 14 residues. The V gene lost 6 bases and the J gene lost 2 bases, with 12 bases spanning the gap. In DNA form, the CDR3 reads TGTGCCAGCAGCCGGACCCACGACACAGATACGCAGTATTTT. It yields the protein CASSRTHDTDTQYF.

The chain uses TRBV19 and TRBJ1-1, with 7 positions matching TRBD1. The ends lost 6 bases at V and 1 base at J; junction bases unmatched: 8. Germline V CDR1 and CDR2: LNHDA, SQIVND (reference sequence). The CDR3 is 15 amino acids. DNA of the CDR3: TGTGCCAGTAGGGAAGAGTACAGGGGGAACACTGAAGCTTTCTTT. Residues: CASREEYRGNTEAFF.

CDR3 nucleotides: TGTGCCAGCAGTTACGGGGGGGAAGGCTACACCTTC. Translation gives CASSYGGEGYTF. V and J are TRBV6-5 and TRBJ1-2, with D perhaps matching TRBD1 (5 bases). The CDR3 loop spans 12 amino acids. The V gene lost 2 bases and the J gene lost 8 bases, with 9 bases spanning the gap. Per the germline V gene, CDR1 is MNHEY and CDR2 is SVGAGI.